One T cell receptor (beta chain) is described in this entry. As yet, its antigen is unknown. V was clipped by 0 bases and J by 6 bases; unmatched bases: 9. The CDR3 extends over 17 amino acids. Germline lookup yields CDR1 SGDLS and CDR2 YYNGEE. Method: immunoSEQ multiplex PCR; TCRdb's copy keeps in-frame clones and lacks some. The data hold roughly 280,000 clones, with 65% to 90% observed a single time. This specimen belongs to a study of cytomegalovirus exposure and HLA in healthy donors. Study context: The same platform as the roughly 700 first-cohort repertoires was used for the 120 validation repertoires, a later analysis reported. General observations from the study: The classifier reportedly diagnosed cytomegalovirus status with high sensitivity and specificity.

The chain recombines TRBV9 with TRBJ2-3; TRBD2 agrees at 11 bases. The origin of this receptor is a woman in her late teens or twenties in good health and CMV-seronegative. Sequenced material: PBMCs. Written as DNA, the CDR3 is TGTGCCAGCAGCGTAGGTGGGACTAGCGGCTCTTCGGATACGCAGTATTTT. This translates into CASSVGGTSGSSDTQYF.